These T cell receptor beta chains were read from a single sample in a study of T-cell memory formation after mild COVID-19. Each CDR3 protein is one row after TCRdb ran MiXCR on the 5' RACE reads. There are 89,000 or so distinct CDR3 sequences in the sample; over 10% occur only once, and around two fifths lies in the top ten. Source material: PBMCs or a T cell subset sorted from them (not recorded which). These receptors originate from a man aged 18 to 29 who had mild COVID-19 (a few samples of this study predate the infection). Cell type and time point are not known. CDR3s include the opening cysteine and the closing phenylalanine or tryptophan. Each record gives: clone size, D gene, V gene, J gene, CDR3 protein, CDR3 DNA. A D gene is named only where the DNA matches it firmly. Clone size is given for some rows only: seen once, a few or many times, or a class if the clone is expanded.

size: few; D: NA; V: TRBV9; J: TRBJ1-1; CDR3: CASNDKENTEAFF; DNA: TGTGCCAGCAACGACAAAGAGAACACTGAAGCTTTCTTT
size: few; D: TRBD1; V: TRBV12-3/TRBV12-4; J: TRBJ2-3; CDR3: CASSPRTGILRATDTQYF; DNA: TGTGCCAGCAGTCCGCGGACAGGGATTTTGAGGGCCACAGATACGCAGTATTTT
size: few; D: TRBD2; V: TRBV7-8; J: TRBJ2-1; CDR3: CASSAPRGRGVHNEQFF; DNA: TGTGCCAGCAGCGCGCCTCGGGGGCGGGGGGTCCACAATGAGCAGTTCTTC
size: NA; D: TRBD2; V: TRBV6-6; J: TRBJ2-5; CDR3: CASSSGLAGTLGETQYF; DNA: TGTGCCAGCAGTTCGGGACTAGCGGGGACCTTAGGAGAGACCCAGTACTTC
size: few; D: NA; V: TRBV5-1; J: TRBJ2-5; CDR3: CASSPPPDTEETQYF; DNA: TGCGCCAGCAGCCCCCCCCCGGACACGGAGGAGACCCAGTACTTC
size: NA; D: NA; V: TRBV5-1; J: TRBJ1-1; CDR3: CASSFRDMNTEAFF; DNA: TGCGCCAGCAGCTTCCGGGACATGAACACTGAAGCTTTCTTT
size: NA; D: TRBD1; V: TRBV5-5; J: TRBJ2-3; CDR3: CASTRGQGNTDTQYF; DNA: TGTGCCAGCACCCGGGGACAGGGAAACACAGATACGCAGTATTTT
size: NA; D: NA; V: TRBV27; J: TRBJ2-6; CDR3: CASSRDGYLSGANVLTF; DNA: TGTGCCAGCAGCCGGGACGGGTACCTCTCTGGGGCCAACGTCCTGACTTTC
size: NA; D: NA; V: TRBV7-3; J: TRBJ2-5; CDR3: CASSLTSSGETQYF; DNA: TGTGCCAGCAGCCTCACAAGCTCGGGAGAGACCCAGTACTTC
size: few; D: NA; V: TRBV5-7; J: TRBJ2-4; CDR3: CASSADLAKNIQYF; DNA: TGTGCCAGCAGCGCGGACCTAGCCAAAAACATTCAGTACTTC
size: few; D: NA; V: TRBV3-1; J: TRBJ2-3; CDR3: CASRGGRSTDTQYF; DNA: TGTGCCAGCCGGGGCGGGCGAAGCACAGATACGCAGTATTTT
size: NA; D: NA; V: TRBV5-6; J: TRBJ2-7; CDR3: CASSFWPGTGTYEQYF; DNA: TGTGCCAGCAGCTTTTGGCCCGGGACGGGAACCTACGAGCAGTACTTC
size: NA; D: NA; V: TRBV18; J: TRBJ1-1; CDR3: CASSNRDSFLGEAFF; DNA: TGTGCCAGCTCAAACCGGGACTCCTTCCTCGGAGAAGCTTTCTTT
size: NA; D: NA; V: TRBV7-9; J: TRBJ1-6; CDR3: CASNMGASPLHF; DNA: TGTGCCAGCAACATGGGGGCATCACCCCTCCACTTT
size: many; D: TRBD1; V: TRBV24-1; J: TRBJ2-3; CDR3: CATSDPRDRGGDTQYF; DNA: TGTGCCACCAGTGACCCTAGGGACAGGGGGGGAGATACGCAGTATTTT
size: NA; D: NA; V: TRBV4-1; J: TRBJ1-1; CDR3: CASSPGPGATEAFF; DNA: TGCGCCAGCAGCCCCGGACCAGGGGCAACTGAAGCTTTCTTT